These T cell receptor beta chains were read from a single sample in a study of blood T cell repertoires in COVID-19. Sequencing was performed with immunoSEQ multiplex PCR; in TCRdb, only in-frame clones are kept and a portion is missing. The sample shows about 210,000 clones, approximately 81% of them seen only once. What was sequenced was PBMCs or T cells enriched from blood (not recorded which). The receptors were sampled from a woman between 45 and 60 years old with acute COVID-19. Both conserved end residues are part of each CDR3.

CDR3	V
CASSHRGAGETQYF	TRBV3-1/TRBV3-2
CASSASGGAETQYF	TRBV9
CASSLGLAGTADTQYF	TRBV5-1
CASSVLFAGPQETQYF	TRBV6-1
CASSPSETQYF	TRBV12-3/TRBV12-4
CASSGTVFANYGYTF	TRBV9
CASRTQGYSYEQYF	TRBV2
CASSRIQGSGELFF	TRBV14
CASSYAGGSTEAFF	TRBV6-2/TRBV6-3
CASSLGTGLDQPQHF	TRBV7-9
CASSLRVGGTTDTQYF	TRBV7-2
CASSAPGLAGNTGELFF	TRBV7-2
CASLYGQGSTEAFF	TRBV28
CASSRTRTGELFF	TRBV6-5
CASSPWGDTGELFF	TRBV4-1
CASSTSGQRRLTDTQYF	TRBV5-1
CASTLEGLNTEAFF	TRBV19
CASSYDRGDNQPQHF	TRBV5-5
CASSDRTGYGYTF	TRBV2
CASSVTGNQPQHF	TRBV19
CASSLYGSGTGGRETQYF	TRBV7-9
CASSPSGNQPQHF	TRBV18
CASSPGQGRDGYTF	TRBV18
CASSSQGSISGNTIYF	TRBV7-9
CASRPGLLNSPLHF	TRBV21-1
CSVGQGYGYTF	TRBV29-1
CASSEQGPGQGTLHF	TRBV2
CASSYSLAGGTDTQYF	TRBV6-5
CASRDSGGRNEQFF	TRBV10-3
CAISEAAGGEQYF	TRBV10-3
CASSTRSGIDEQFF	TRBV19
CATSDPAGPQHF	TRBV24-1
CSVSETGVGYTF	TRBV29-1
CASSIRSGNQPQHF	TRBV19
CARSRKGQGNANTGELFF	TRBV5-3
CASSLPIGATEAFF	TRBV11-2
CASSQQGYQPQHF	TRBV2
CASSPTGYGYEQYF	TRBV18
CASSLRILAGNTGELFF	TRBV5-4
CASSQRQGAPNTEAFF	TRBV5-6
CASSSMTSGSLSRSYNEQFF	TRBV5-5
CSGGPRTEAFF	TRBV20-1
CAISPVGQGSGYTF	TRBV10-3
CASSLGPGGETQYF	TRBV5-1
CASSFLAMAGGSTDTQYF	TRBV5-1
CASRPYRLAGLSNTGELFF	TRBV28
CASKVASGSLNEQFF	TRBV19
CASSLASGGTGELFF	TRBV7-8
CASSPQGAWQPQHF	TRBV27
CASSLGPSLYEQYF	TRBV7-2